This T cell receptor beta chain derives from a study of T cells after yellow fever vaccination. Points from the study as a whole: Bulk-population clonotypes that are abundant could appear as contaminants in FACS-sorted repertoires. Primary-vaccination clones mostly resurfaced post-booster (nearly 97% CD4, about 87% CD8). Of the clonotypes, a small share occurred in both CD4 and CD8 compartments.

TCR cDNA was made by 5'RACE template switching, adding a universal primer site and UMIs. MiXCR, run by TCRdb on the 5' RACE reads, gives a single entry per CDR3 protein. The sample shows over 100,000 distinct CDR3 sequences, around 8.6% of them seen only once. In its sample, this clonotype was seen many times. Its matching antigen is unknown. V lost 7 bases and J lost 7; bases outside the gene matches: 4. CDR3 size: 11 residues. Germline V gives CDR1 DFQATT, CDR2 SNEGSKA (reference sequence). The receptor's source is a man aged 30 to 39 who received the YFV17D yellow fever vaccine. Here the sequenced sample was CD8+ T cells sorted from PBMCs, taken 45 days after the yellow fever booster vaccination. The chain has TRBV20-1 and TRBJ2-7, with 10 bases fitting TRBD2. The CDR3 loop is CSGLAGREQYF. The CDR3 DNA is TGCAGTGGACTAGCGGGCCGTGAGCAGTACTTC.